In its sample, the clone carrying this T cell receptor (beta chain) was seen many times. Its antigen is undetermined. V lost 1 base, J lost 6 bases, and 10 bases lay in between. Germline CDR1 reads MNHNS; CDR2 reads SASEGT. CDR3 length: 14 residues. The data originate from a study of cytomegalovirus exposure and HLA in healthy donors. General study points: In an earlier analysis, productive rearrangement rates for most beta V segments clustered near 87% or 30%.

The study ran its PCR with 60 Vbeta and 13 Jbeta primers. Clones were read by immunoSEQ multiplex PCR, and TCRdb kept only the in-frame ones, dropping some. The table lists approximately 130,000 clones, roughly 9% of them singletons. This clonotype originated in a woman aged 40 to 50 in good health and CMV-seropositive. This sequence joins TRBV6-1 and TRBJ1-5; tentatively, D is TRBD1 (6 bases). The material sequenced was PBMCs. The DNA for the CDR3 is TGTGCCAGCAGTGAAGGGGCAGGGGTTCAGCCCCAGCATTTT. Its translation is CASSEGAGVQPQHF.